This T cell receptor beta chain was captured by sequencing in a study of T cell clonality in common variable immunodeficiency. Notes on the study in general: In common variable immunodeficiency, TCR beta chains reportedly carried fewer deletions and N-nucleotide insertions.

This clone was counted only a few times. Antigen specificity is unknown. Only in-frame clones appear in the TCRdb table, and some are missing; sequencing was by immunoSEQ multiplex PCR. This repertoire holds tens of thousands of clones, and none appear only once. All CVID subjects were on immunoglobulin replacement for at least one year. The TCR comes from a human donor with common variable immunodeficiency. The specimen was peripheral blood mononuclear cells.

CDR3: CSGTGFSTDTQYF. Partial CDR3 DNA: TGCAGTGGAACGGGTTTTAGCACAGATACG. The V gene is TRBV20-1, the J gene TRBJ2-3; no firm D call. The read comes to an end 3 residues before the CDR3 does, leaving the germline J gene to fill in the end. V dropped 7 bases and J dropped 0 bases, with 11 bases sitting between them. The CDR3 covers 13 residues. The germline V gene has CDR1 DFQATT and CDR2 SNEGSKA (reference sequence).